The text below deals with one T cell receptor beta chain. Measured with immunoSEQ multiplex PCR; TCRdb has only the in-frame clones, and not every one. The table shows roughly 410,000 clones, with around four fifths occurring only once. The record originates from a study of Ad26.COV2.S vaccination and SARS-CoV-2 variants. Treatment here: about 20 received Ad26.COV2.S at low or high dose, single or two shots; roughly 5 received placebo; per-sample allocation not given. Following the first vaccine or placebo injection, samples were taken on day 63. This CDR3 has 12 amino acids. Trimming removed 6 bases from V and 8 bases from J, with 13 bases in between.

The chain has TRBV12-3 or TRBV12-4 and TRBJ1-2; D perhaps matches TRBD1 (5 bases). This clonotype was obtained from a person aged 18-60 years who received the Ad26.COV2.S COVID-19 vaccine or a placebo. This sample comprised peripheral blood, obtained in a trial of Ad26.COV2.S vaccine versus placebo. The CDR3 sequence: CASSARGKGYTF. The CDR3 DNA follows: TGTGCCAGCAGCGCGAGGGGAAAGGGCTACACCTTC.